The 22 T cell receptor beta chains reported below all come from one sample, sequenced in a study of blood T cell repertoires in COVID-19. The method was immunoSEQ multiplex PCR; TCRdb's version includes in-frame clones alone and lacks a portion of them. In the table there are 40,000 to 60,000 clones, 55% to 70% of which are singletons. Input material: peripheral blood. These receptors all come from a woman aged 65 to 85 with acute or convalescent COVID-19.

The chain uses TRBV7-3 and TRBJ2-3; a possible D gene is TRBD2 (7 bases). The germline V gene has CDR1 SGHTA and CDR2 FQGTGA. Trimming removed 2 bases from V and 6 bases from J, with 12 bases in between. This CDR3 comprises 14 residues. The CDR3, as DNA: TGTGCCAGCAGCTTAGGGGGGGCCGAGGATACGCAGTATTTT. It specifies CASSLGGAEDTQYF.

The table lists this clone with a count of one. CDR3 in DNA: TGTGCCAGCAGCTCCGATCCGGGACTAGCACGTACCGGGGAGCTGTTTTTT. Translation gives CASSSDPGLARTGELFF. The V and J genes are TRBV13 and TRBJ2-2; 9 bases agree with TRBD2. In germline, CDR1 is PRHDT, CDR2 FYEKMQ (reference sequence). The CDR3 totals 17 residues. V dropped 4 bases and J dropped 5; count of bases not matched to a gene: 11. Using reference TRBV13 and TRBJ2-2 for the parts outside the CDR3, the full variable domain is AAGVIQSPRHLIKEKRETATLKCYPIPRHDTVYWYQQGPGQDPQFLISFYEKMQSDKGSIPDRFSAQQFSDYHSELNMSSLELGDSALYFCASSSDPGLARTGELFFGEGSRLTVL.

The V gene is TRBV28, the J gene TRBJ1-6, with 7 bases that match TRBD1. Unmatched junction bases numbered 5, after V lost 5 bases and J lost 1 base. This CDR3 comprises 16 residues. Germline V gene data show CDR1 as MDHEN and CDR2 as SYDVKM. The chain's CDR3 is CASSPSTGSYNSPLHF. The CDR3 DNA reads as TGTGCCAGCAGTCCCTCGACAGGGTCCTATAATTCACCCCTCCACTTT. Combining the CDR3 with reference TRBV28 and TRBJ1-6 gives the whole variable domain DVKVTQSSRYLVKRTGEKVFLECVQDMDHENMFWYRQDPGLGLRLIYFSYDVKMKEKGDIPEGYSVSREKKERFSLILESASTNQTSMYLCASSPSTGSYNSPLHFGNGTRLTVT.

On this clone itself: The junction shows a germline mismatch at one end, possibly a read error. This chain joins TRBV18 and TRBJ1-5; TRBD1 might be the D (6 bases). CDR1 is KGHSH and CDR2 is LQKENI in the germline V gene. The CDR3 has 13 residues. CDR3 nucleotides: TGTGCCGGCTCAGAGGGGGACCATCAGCCCCAGCATTTT. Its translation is CAGSEGDHQPQHF. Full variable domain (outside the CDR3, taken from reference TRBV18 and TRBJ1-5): NAGVMQNPRHLVRRRGQEARLRCSPMKGHSHVYWYRQLPEEGLKFMVYLQKENIIDESGMPKERFSAEFPKEGPSILRIQQVVRGDSAAYFCAGSEGDHQPQHFGDGTRLSIL.

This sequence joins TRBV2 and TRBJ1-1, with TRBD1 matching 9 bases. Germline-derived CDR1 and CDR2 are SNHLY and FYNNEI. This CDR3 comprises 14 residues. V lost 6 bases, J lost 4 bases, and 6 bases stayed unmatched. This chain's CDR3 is CASRITGGGTEAFF. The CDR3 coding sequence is TGTGCCAGCAGGATAACAGGGGGCGGCACTGAAGCTTTCTTT.

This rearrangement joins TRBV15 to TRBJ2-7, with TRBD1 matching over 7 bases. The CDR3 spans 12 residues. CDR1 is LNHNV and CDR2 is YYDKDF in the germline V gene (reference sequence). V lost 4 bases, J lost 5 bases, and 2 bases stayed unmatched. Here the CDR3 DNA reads TGTGCCACCAGCATGACAGGGAACGAGCAGTACTTC. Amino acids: CATSMTGNEQYF.

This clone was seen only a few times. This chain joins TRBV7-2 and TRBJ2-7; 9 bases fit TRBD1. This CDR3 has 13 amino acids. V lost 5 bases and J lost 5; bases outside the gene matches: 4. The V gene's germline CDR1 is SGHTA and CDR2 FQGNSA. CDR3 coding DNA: TGTGCCAGCAGCAGACGGGACAGGGACGAGCAGTACTTC. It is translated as CASSRRDRDEQYF.

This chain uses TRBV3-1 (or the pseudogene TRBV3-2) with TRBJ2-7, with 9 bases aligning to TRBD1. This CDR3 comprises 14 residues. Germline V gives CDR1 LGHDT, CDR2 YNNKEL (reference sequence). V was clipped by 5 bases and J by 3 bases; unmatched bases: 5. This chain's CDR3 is CASSSGQGFYEQYF. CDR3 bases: TGTGCCAGCAGCTCGGGACAGGGTTTCTACGAGCAGTACTTC.

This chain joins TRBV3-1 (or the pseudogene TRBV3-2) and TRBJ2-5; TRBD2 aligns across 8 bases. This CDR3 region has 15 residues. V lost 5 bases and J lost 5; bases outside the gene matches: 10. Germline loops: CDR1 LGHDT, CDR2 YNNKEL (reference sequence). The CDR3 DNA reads TGTGCCAGCAGCTCACTAGCGGCCCCAAGGGAGACCCAGTACTTC. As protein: CASSSLAAPRETQYF.

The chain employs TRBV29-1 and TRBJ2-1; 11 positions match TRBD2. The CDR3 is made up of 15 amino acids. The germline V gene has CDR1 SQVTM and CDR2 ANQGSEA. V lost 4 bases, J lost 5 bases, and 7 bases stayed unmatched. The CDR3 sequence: CSVGRGTSGHNEQFF. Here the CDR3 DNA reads TGCAGCGTTGGACGGGGGACTAGCGGCCACAATGAGCAGTTCTTC.

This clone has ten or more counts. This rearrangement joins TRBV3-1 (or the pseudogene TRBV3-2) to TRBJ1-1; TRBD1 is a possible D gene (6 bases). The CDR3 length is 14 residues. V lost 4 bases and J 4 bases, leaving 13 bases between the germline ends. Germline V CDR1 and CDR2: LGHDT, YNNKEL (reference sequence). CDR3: CASSPNEGGTEAFF. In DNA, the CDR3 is TGTGCCAGCAGCCCCAACGAAGGGGGCACTGAAGCTTTCTTT.

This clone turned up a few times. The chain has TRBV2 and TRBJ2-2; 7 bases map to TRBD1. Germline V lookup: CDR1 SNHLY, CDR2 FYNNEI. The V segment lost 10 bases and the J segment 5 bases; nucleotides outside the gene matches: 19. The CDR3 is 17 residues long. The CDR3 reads CAIPLTRQGKWTGELFF. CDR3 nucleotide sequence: TGTGCCATCCCGCTGACCCGACAGGGAAAATGGACCGGGGAGCTGTTTTTT. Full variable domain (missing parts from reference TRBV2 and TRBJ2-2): EPEVTQTPSHQVTQMGQEVILRCVPISNHLYFYWYRQILGQKVEFLVSFYNNEISEKSEIFDDQFSVERPDGSNFTLKIRSTKLEDSAMYFCAIPLTRQGKWTGELFFGEGSRLTVL.

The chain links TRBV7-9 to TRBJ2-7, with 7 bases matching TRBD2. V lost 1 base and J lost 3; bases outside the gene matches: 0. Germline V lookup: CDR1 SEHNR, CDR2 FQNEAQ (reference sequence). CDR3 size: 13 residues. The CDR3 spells CASSLGGGYEQYF. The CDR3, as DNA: TGTGCCAGCAGCTTAGGGGGGGGCTACGAGCAGTACTTC.

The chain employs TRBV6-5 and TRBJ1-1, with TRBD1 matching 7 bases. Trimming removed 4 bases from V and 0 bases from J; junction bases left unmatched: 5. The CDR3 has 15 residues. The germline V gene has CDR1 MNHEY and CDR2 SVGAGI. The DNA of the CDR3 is TGTGCCAGCAGTTCTCGGACAGGCATGAACACTGAAGCTTTCTTT. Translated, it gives CASSSRTGMNTEAFF.

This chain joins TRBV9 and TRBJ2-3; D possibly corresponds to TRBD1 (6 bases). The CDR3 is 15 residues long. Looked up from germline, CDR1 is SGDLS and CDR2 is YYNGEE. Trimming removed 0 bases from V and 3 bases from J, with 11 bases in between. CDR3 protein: CASSVDQGGTDTQYF. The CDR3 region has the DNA TGTGCCAGCAGCGTAGACCAAGGGGGTACAGATACGCAGTATTTT.

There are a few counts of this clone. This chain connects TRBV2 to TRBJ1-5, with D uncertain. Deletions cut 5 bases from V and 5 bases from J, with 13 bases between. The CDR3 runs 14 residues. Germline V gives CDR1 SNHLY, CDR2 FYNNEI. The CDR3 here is CASSNGLADQPQHF. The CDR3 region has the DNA TGTGCCAGCAGTAACGGACTGGCCGATCAGCCCCAGCATTTT.

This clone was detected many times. The chain's CDR3 is CASSENSGISPLHF. For the CDR3, the DNA is TGTGCCAGCAGTGAAAACTCGGGGATTTCACCCCTCCACTTT. The chain couples TRBV2 to TRBJ1-6; D is uncertain. The CDR3 consists of 14 residues. Germline loops: CDR1 SNHLY, CDR2 FYNNEI. Trimming took 2 bases from V and 9 from J, leaving 11 bases between them.

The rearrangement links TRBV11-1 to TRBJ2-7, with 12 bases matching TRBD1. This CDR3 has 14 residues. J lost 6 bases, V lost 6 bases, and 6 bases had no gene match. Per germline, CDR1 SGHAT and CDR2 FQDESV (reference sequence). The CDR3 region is CASSSRDRGPEQYF. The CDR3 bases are TGTGCCAGCAGTAGCCGGGACAGGGGGCCCGAGCAGTACTTC.

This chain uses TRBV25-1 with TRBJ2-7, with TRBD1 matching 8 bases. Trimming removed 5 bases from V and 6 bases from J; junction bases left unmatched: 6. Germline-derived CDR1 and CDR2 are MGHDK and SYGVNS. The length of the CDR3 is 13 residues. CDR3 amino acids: CASSINDRGEQYF. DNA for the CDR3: TGTGCCAGCAGTATCAACGACAGGGGCGAGCAGTACTTC.

CDR3 sequence: CATSSETGGSPLHF. CDR3 nucleotides: TGTGCCACCAGCAGTGAGACAGGGGGATCACCCCTCCACTTT. This chain joins TRBV15 and TRBJ1-6, with 9 bases identical to TRBD1. This CDR3 is built from 14 residues. Trimming removed 3 bases from V and 10 bases from J; junction bases left unmatched: 4. Germline values: CDR1 LNHNV, CDR2 YYDKDF (reference sequence).

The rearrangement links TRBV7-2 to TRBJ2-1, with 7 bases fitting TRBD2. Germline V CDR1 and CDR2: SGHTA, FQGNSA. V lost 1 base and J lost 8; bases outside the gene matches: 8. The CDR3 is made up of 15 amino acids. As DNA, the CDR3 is TGTGCCAGCAGCTTAGAGACCGGGGACTATCATGAGCAGTTCTTC. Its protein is CASSLETGDYHEQFF.

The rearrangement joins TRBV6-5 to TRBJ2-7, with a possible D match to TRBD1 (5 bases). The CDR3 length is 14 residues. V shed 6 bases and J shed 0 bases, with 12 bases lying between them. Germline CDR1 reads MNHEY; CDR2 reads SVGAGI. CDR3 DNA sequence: TGTGCCAGCAGGGCAGGGTTGAGCTCCTACGAGCAGTACTTC. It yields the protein CASRAGLSSYEQYF.